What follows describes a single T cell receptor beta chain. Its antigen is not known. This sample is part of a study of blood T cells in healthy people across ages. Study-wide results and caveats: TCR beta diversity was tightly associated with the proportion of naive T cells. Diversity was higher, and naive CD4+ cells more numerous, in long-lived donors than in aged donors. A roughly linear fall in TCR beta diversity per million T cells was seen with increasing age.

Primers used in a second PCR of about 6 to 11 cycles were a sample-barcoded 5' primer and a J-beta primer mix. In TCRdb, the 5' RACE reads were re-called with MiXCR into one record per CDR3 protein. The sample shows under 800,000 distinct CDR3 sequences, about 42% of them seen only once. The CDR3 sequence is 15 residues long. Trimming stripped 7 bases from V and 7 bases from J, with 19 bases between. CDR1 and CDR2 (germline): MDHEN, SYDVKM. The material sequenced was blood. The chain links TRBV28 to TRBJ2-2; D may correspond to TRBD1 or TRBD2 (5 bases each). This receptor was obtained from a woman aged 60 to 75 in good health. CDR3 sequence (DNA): TGTGCCAGCACCCCGGAGGCAGGGCCACACGGGGAGCTGTTTTTT. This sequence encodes CASTPEAGPHGELFF.